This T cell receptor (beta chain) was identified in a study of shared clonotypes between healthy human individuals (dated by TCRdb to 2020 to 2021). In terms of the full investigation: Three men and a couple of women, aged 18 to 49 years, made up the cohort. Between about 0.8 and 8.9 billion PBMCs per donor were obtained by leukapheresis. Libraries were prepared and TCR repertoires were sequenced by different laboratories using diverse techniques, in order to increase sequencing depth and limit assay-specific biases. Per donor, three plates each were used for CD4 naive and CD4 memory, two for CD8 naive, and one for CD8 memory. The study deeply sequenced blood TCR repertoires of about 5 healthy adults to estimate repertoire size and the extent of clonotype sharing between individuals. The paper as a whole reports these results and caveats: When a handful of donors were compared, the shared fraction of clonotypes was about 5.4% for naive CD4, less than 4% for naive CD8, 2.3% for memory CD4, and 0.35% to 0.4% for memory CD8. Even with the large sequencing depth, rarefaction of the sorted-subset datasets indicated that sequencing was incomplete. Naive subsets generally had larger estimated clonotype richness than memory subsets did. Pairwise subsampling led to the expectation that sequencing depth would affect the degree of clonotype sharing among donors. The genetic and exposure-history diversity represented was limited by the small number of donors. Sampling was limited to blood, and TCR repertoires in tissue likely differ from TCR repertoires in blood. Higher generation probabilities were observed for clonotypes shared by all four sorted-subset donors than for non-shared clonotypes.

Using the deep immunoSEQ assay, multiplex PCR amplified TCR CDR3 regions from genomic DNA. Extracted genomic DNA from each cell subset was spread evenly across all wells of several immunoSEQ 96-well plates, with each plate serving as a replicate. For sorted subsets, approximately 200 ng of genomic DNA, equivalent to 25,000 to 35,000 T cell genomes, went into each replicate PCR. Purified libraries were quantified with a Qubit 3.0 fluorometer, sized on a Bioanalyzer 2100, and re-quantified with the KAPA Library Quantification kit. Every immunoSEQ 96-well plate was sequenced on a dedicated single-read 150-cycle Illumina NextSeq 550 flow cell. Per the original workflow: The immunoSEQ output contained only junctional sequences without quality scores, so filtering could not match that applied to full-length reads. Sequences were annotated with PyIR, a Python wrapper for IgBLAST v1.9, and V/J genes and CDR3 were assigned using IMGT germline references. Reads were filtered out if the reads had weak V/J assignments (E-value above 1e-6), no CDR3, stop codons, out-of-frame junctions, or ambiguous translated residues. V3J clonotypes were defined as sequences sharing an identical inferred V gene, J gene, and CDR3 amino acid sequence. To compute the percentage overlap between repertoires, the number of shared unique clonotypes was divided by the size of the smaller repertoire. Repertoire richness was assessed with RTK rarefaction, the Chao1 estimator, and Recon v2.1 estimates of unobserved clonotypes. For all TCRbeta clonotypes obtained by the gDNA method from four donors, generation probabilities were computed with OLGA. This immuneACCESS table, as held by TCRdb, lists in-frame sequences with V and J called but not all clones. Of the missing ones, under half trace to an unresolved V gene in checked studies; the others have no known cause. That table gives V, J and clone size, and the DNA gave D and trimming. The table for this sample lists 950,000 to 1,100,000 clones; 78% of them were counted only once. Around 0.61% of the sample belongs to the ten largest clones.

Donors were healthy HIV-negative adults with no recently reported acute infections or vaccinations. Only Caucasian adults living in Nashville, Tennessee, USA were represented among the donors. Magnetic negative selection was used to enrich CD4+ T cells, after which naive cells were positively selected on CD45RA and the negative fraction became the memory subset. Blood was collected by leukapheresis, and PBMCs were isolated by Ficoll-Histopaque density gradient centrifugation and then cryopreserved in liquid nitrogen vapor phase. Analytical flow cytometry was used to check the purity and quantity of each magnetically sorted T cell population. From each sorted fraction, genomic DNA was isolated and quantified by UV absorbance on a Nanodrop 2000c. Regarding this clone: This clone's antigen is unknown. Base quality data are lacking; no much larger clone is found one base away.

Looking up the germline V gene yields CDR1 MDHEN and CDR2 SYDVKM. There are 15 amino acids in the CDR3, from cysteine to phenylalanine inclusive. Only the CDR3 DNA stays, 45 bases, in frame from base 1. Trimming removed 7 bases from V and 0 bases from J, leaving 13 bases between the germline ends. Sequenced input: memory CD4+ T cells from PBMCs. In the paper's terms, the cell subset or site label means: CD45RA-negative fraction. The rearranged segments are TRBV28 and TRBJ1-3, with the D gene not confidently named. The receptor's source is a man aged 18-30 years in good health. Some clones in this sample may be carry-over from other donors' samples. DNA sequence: TGTGCCAGCACGGTGGTCTTATCCTCTGGAAACACCATATATTTT. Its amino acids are CASTVVLSSGNTIYF.